The 10 T cell receptor beta chains below come from one sample, sequenced in a study of metastatic and nonmetastatic thyroid tumors. Each patient came to thyroid surgery without any prior treatment (of any kind). Using MiXCR, TCRdb re-called clones from the PCR reads. The data show about 92,000 clones, about 15% seen once. Sequences were obtained from blood. These receptors were collected from a female donor with papillary thyroid cancer or a benign thyroid nodule (not recorded which). Some clones in this sample may be carry-over from other donors' samples.

This clone was counted at least ten times. The gene calls are TRBV25-1 and TRBJ2-1; D is perhaps TRBD1 or TRBD2 (6 bases each). The CDR3 extends over 15 amino acids. The ends were cut back, 5 bases at V and 4 bases at J, with 15 bases in the middle. Germline V gene lookup returns CDR1 MGHDK and CDR2 SYGVNS. In DNA, the CDR3 is TGTGCCAGCAGTCAGACGGGGGCACCTTACAATGAGCAGTTCTTC. It encodes CASSQTGAPYNEQFF. The whole variable domain, filled in from reference TRBV25-1 and TRBJ2-1, reads EADIYQTPRYLVIGTGKKITLECSQTMGHDKMYWYQQDPGMELHLIHYSYGVNSTEKGDLSSESTVSRIRTEHFPLTLESARPSHTSQYLCASSQTGAPYNEQFFGPGTRLTVL.

This clone was seen ten or more times. The chain combines TRBV5-1 with TRBJ2-5, with D possibly being TRBD1 (6 bases). CDR3 length: 14 amino acids. V shed 2 bases and J shed 4 bases, with 12 bases lying between them. Germline CDR1 reads SGHRS; CDR2 reads YFSETQ. The CDR3 protein is CASSFQGQGETQYF. Here the CDR3 DNA reads TGCGCCAGCAGCTTCCAGGGGCAAGGAGAGACCCAGTACTTC.

In its sample, this clone was seen a few times. At one boundary the junction diverges from the germline segment, which might be a read error. This chain connects TRBV19 to TRBJ2-6; no reliable D call. This CDR3 region has 11 residues. Germline V gives CDR1 LNHDA, CDR2 SQIVND (reference sequence). The DNA for the CDR3 is TGTGCCACCAAGATTGCCAACGTCCTAACTTTC. Its protein is CATKIANVLTF.

Comment on this clone: A much larger clone sits a single nucleotide away, making a read error possible. The CDR3 is CASGSPSGQGHASYGYTF. For the CDR3, the DNA is TGTGCCAGCGGCTCCCCGTCGGGACAGGGACACGCGAGCTATGGCTACACCTTC. The chain is built from TRBV5-6 and TRBJ1-2, with 9 positions matching TRBD1. Germline-derived CDR1 and CDR2 are SGHDT and YYEEEE. V lost 7 bases, J lost 4 bases, and 20 bases stayed unmatched. CDR3 length equals 18 residues. The entire variable domain, with the rest obtained from reference TRBV5-6 and TRBJ1-2, is as follows: DAGVTQSPTHLIKTRGQQVTLRCSPKSGHDTVSWYQQALGQGPQFIFQYYEEEERQRGNFPDRFSGHQFPNYSSELNVNALLLGDSALYLCASGSPSGQGHASYGYTFGSGTRLTVV.

The gene calls are TRBV28 and TRBJ2-1, with 8 bases identical to TRBD1. CDR3 size: 15 residues. Germline CDR1 MDHEN, CDR2 SYDVKM. The V segment lost 4 bases and the J segment 3 bases; nucleotides outside the gene matches: 5. CDR3 DNA sequence: TGTGCCAGCAGTTGGGACAGGTTAGGCTACAATGAGCAGTTCTTC. Protein: CASSWDRLGYNEQFF.

Only one count was recorded for this clone. V is TRBV7-8 and J is TRBJ1-2, with 7 bases matching TRBD1. The CDR3 spans 12 residues. Germline V gene sequence: CDR1 SGHVS, CDR2 FQNEAQ. The V segment lost 4 bases and the J segment 8 bases; nucleotides outside the gene matches: 4. CDR3 in amino acids: CASSSGDRGYTF. The CDR3 region has the DNA TGTGCCAGCAGCTCAGGGGACAGAGGCTACACCTTC. Full variable domain (rest looked up from reference TRBV7-8 and TRBJ1-2): GAGVSQSPRYKVAKRGQDVALRCDPISGHVSLFWYQQALGQGPEFLTYFQNEAQLDKSGLPSDRFFAERPEGSVSTLKIQRTQQEDSAVYLCASSSGDRGYTFGSGTRLTVV.

V and J are TRBV5-4 and TRBJ1-6, with 7 bases lining up with TRBD1. J lost 11 bases, V lost 3 bases, and 8 bases had no gene match. The CDR3 has 14 amino acids. Germline lookup yields CDR1 SGHNT and CDR2 YYREEE (reference sequence). CDR3 in amino acids: CASSSEQGPAPLHF. CDR3 nucleotide sequence: TGTGCCAGCAGCTCCGAACAGGGGCCGGCACCCCTCCACTTT.

This clone was seen many times. J is TRBJ1-1 and V is TRBV10-3; D might be TRBD1 (6 bases). Germline CDR1 reads ENHRY; CDR2 reads SYGVKD. The V end was cut by 0 bases, the J end by 0 bases, with 20 bases between. This CDR3 is 19 amino acids long. CDR3 nucleotides: TGTGCCATCAGTGAGTCTTTCTCTTTCCGGGACAACTTGAACACTGAAGCTTTCTTT. Its protein is CAISESFSFRDNLNTEAFF.

At least ten counts were recorded for this clone. V gene TRBV20-1 combines with J gene TRBJ1-2; D is undetermined. Per germline, CDR1 DFQATT and CDR2 SNEGSKA (reference sequence). The V and J ends lost 0 bases and 6 bases respectively, with 11 bases between them. The CDR3 totals 13 residues. This chain's CDR3 is CSAREAQLDGYTF. For the CDR3, the DNA is TGCAGTGCTAGAGAAGCCCAACTAGATGGCTACACCTTC.

Notes on this clone: This may arise from a read error, as a much more abundant clone is one base away. The chain carries TRBV7-8 and TRBJ2-4; 9 bases align to TRBD2. CDR3 length equals 15 residues. Germline V gives CDR1 SGHVS, CDR2 FQNEAQ. J was trimmed by 2 bases and V by 6 bases; bases with no gene match: 5. Here the CDR3 DNA reads TGTGCCAGCAGACTGAGCGGGGGGCCCAAAAACATTCAGTACTTC. It specifies CASRLSGGPKNIQYF.